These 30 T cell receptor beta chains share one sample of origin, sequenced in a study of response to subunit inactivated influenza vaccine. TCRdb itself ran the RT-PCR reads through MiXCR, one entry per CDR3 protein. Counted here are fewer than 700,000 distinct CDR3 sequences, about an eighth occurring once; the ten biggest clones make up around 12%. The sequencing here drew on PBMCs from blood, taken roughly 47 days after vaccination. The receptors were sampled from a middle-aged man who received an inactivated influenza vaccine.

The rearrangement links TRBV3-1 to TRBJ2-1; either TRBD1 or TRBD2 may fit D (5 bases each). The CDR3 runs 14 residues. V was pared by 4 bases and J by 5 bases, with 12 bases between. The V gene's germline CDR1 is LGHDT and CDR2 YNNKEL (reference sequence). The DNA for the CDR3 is TGTGCCAGCAGCCCGGGGCCCGCCAACAATGAGCAGTTCTTC. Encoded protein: CASSPGPANNEQFF.

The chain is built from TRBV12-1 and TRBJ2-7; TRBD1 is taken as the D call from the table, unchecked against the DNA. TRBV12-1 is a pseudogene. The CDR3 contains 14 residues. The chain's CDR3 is CARGPGVQGYEQYF. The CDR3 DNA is TGTGCCAGGGGCCCGGGGGTCCAGGGTTACGAGCAGTACTTC.

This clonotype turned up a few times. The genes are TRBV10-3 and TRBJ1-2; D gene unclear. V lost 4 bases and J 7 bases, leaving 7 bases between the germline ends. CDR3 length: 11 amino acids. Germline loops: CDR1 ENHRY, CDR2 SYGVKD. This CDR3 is CAISGPSGYTF. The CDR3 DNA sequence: TGTGCCATCAGTGGCCCCTCTGGCTACACCTTC.

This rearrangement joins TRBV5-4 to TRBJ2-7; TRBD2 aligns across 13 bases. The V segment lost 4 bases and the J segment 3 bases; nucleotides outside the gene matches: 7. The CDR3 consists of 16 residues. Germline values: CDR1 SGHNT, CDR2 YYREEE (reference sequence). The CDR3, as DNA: TGTGCCAGCAGCGGTGGGACTAGCGGGGTAGGCTACGAGCAGTACTTC. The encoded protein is CASSGGTSGVGYEQYF. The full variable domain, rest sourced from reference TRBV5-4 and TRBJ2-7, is ETGVTQSPTHLIKTRGQQVTLRCSSQSGHNTVSWYQQALGQGPQFIFQYYREEENGRGNFPPRFSGLQFPNYSSELNVNALELDDSALYLCASSGGTSGVGYEQYFGPGTRLTVT.

CDR3 nucleotide sequence: TGTGCCAGCAATGCCGGGACAGAGAATTCACCCCTCCACTTT. It is translated as CASNAGTENSPLHF. V is TRBV7-9 and J is TRBJ1-6; TRBD1 aligns across 7 bases. The CDR3 loop spans 14 amino acids. The ends lost 7 bases at V and 7 bases at J; junction bases unmatched: 7. Germline CDR1 and CDR2: SEHNR and FQNEAQ (reference sequence). The complete variable domain, with remaining parts taken from reference TRBV7-9 and TRBJ1-6, reads DTGVSQNPRHKITKRGQNVTFRCDPISEHNRLYWYRQTLGQGPEFLTYFQNEAQLEKSRLLSDRFSAERPKGSFSTLEIQRTEQGDSAMYLCASNAGTENSPLHFGNGTRLTVT.

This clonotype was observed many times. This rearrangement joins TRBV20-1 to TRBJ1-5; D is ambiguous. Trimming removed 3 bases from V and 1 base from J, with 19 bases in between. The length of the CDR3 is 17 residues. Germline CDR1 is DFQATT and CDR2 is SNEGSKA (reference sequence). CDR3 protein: CSASDGSRGSSNQPQHF. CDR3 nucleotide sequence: TGCAGTGCTAGCGATGGGTCCCGCGGCTCAAGCAATCAGCCCCAGCATTTT.

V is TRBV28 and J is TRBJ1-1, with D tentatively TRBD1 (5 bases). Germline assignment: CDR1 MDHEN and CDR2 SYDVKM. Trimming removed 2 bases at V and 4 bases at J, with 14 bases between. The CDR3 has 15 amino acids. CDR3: CASSLGRGSGTEAFF. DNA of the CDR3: TGTGCCAGCAGTTTAGGTAGGGGTTCGGGCACTGAAGCTTTCTTT.

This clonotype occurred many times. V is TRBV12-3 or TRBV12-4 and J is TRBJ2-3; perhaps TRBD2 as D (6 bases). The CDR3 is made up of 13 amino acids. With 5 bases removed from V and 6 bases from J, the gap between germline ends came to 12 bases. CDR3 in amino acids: CASSMGRGDTQYF. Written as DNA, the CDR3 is TGTGCCAGCAGTATGGGTCGGGGGGATACGCAGTATTTT.

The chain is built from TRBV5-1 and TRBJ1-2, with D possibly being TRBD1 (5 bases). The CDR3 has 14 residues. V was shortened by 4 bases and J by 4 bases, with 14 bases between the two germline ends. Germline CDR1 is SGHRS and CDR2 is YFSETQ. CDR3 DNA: TGCGCCAGCAGCCTTAGCCAGGGTAGCTATGGCTACACCTTC. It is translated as CASSLSQGSYGYTF.

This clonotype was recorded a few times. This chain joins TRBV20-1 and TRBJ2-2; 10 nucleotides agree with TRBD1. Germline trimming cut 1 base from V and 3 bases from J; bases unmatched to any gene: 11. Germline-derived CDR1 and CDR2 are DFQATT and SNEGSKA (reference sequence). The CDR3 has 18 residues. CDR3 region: CSARARDRGGYDTGELFF. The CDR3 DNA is TGCAGTGCTAGAGCCCGGGACAGGGGTGGATACGACACCGGGGAGCTGTTTTTT.

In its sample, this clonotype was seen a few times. The DNA for the CDR3 is TGCAGTGCTAGAGTTAGACTAGCGAGTGAGCAGTTCTTC. As protein: CSARVRLASEQFF. The V and J genes are TRBV20-1 and TRBJ2-1; 8 nucleotides align to TRBD2. The CDR3 contains 13 residues. Germline V lookup: CDR1 DFQATT, CDR2 SNEGSKA (reference sequence). V trimming: 1 base; J trimming: 9 bases; junction bases outside the gene matches: 5.

CDR3 nucleotide sequence: TGTGCCACCAGGGACGGGACACGAGAAGAGACCCAGTACTTC. As protein: CATRDGTREETQYF. This chain connects TRBV24-1 to TRBJ2-5; D is perhaps TRBD1 (6 bases). Trimming shortened V by 7 bases and J by 3 bases, and 14 bases separated the two germline ends. Germline CDR1 is KGHDR and CDR2 is SFDVKD. The CDR3 contains 14 residues.

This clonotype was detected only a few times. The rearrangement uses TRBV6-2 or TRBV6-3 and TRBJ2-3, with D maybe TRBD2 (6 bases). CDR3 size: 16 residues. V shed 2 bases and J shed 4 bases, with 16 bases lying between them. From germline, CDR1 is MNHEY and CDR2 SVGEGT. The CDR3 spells CASSYGYAGTPDTQYF. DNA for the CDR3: TGTGCCAGCAGTTACGGGTATGCGGGAACCCCAGATACGCAGTATTTT.

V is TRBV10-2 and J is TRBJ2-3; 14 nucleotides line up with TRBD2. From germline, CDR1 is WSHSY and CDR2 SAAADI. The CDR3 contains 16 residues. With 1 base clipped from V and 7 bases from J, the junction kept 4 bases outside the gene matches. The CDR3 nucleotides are TGCGCCAGCAGTGAGTGGACTAGCGGGGGGTGGAATACGCAGTATTTT. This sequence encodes CASSEWTSGGWNTQYF.

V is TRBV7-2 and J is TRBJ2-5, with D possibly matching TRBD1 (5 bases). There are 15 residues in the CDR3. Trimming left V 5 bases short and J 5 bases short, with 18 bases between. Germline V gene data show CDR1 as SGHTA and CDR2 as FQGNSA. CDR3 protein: CASSRNWGTGETQYF. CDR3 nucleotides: TGTGCCAGCAGCCGAAATTGGGGCACTGGGGAGACCCAGTACTTC.

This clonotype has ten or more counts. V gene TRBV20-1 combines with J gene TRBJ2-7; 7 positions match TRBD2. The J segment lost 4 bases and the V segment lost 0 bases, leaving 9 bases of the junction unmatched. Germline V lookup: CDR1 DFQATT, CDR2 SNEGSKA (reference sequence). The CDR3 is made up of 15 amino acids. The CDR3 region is CSARDGAGVWYEQYF. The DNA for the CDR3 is TGCAGTGCTAGAGATGGGGCGGGAGTCTGGTACGAGCAGTACTTC.

In nucleotides, the CDR3 is TGTGCCACCGAAGGCCCCGGGGAGCTGTTTTTT. Translating it yields CATEGPGELFF. The rearrangement uses TRBV28 and TRBJ2-2; D not certain. The germline V gene encodes CDR1 MDHEN and CDR2 SYDVKM. The CDR3 runs 11 residues. Trimming left V 10 bases short and J 6 bases short, with 9 bases between.

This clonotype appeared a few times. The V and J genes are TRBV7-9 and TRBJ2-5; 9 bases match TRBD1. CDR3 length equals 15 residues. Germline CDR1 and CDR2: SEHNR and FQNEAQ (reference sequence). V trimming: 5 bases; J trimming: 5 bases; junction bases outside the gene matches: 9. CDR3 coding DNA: TGTGCCAGCAGCGTACCACAGGGGGCGCCGGAGACCCAGTACTTC. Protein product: CASSVPQGAPETQYF. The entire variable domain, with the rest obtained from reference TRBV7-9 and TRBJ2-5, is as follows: DTGVSQNPRHKITKRGQNVTFRCDPISEHNRLYWYRQTLGQGPEFLTYFQNEAQLEKSRLLSDRFSAERPKGSFSTLEIQRTEQGDSAMYLCASSVPQGAPETQYFGPGTRLLVL.

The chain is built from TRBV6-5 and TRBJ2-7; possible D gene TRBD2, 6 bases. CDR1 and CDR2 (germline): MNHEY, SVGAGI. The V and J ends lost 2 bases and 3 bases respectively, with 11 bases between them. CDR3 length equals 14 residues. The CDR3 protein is CASSYGGGIYEQYF. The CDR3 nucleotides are TGTGCCAGCAGTTACGGTGGAGGGATCTACGAGCAGTACTTC.

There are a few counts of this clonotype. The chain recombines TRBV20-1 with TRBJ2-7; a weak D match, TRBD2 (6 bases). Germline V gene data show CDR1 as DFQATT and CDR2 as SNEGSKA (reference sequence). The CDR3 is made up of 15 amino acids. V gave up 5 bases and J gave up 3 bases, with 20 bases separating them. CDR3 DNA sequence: TGCAGTGCTGCAACGCCGGGACTGGGAATCTACGAGCAGTACTTC. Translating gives CSAATPGLGIYEQYF.

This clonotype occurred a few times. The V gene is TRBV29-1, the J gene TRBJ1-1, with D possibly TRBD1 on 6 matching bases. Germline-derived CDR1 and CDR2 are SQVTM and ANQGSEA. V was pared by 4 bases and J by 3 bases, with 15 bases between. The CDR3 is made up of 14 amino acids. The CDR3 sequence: CSVVPGAFDTEAFF. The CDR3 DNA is TGCAGCGTTGTACCGGGGGCATTTGACACTGAAGCTTTCTTT.

CDR3 coding DNA: TGTGCCAGTCAGCCCCAACTTAGCAATCAGCCCCAGCATTTT. Its translation is CASQPQLSNQPQHF. The chain joins TRBV19 to TRBJ1-5; no clear D. Trimming removed 8 bases from V and 0 bases from J, with 11 bases in between. This CDR3 has 14 amino acids. Germline values: CDR1 LNHDA, CDR2 SQIVND (reference sequence).

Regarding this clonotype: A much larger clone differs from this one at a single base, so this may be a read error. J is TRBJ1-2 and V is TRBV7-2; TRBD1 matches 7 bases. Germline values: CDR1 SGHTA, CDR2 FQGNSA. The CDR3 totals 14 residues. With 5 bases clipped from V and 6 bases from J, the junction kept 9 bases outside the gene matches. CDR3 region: CASSTGTANHGYTF. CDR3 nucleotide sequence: TGTGCCAGCAGCACGGGGACAGCAAACCATGGCTACACCTTC.

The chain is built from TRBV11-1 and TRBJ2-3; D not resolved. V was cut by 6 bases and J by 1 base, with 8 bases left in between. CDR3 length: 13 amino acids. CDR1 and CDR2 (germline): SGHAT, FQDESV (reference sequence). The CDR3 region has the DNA TGTGCCAGCAGGCTAAGTGGCACAGATACGCAGTATTTT. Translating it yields CASRLSGTDTQYF. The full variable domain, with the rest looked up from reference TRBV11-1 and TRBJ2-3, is EAEVAQSPRYKITEKSQAVAFWCDPISGHATLYWYRQILGQGPELLVQFQDESVVDDSQLPKDRFSAERLKGVDSTLKIQPAELGDSAMYLCASRLSGTDTQYFGPGTRLTVL.

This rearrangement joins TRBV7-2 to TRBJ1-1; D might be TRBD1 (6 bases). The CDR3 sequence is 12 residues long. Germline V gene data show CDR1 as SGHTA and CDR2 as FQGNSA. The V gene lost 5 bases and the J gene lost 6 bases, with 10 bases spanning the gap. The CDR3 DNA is TGTGCCAGCAGCATAGGGACACCTGAAGCTTTCTTT. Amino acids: CASSIGTPEAFF.

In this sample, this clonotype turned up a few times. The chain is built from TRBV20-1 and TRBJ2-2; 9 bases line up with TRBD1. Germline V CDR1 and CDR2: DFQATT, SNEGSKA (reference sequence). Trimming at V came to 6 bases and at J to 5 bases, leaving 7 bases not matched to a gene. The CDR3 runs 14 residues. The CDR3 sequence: CSARDRVITGELFF. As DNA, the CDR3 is TGCAGTGCCAGGGACAGGGTTATAACCGGGGAGCTGTTTTTT.

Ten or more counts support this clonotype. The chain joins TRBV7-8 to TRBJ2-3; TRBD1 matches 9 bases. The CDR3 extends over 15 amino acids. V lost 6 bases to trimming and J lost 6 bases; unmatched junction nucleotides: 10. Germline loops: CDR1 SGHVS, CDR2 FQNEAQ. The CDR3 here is CASRYRGQMEDTQYF. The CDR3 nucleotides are TGTGCCAGCAGGTACAGGGGGCAGATGGAGGATACGCAGTATTTT.

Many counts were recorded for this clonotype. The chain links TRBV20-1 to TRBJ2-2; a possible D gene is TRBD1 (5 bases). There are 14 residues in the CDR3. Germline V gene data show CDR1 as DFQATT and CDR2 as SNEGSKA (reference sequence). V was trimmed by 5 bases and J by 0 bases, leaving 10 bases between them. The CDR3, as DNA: TGCAGTGCTCGCAGGACAACGAACACCGGGGAGCTGTTTTTT. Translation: CSARRTTNTGELFF.

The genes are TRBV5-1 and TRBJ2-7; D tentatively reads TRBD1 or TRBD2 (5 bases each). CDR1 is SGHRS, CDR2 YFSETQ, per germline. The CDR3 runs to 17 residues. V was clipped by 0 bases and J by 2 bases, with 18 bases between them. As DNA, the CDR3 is TGCGCCAGCAGCTTGGGGGCTCGAGGGGTTAGGACCTACGAGCAGTACTTC. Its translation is CASSLGARGVRTYEQYF.

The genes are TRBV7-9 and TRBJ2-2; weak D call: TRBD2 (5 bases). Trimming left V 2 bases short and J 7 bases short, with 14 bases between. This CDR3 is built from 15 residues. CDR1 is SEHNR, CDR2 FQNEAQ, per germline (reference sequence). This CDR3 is CASSLSSLPVGELFF. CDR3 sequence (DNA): TGTGCCAGCAGCTTATCTAGCCTCCCCGTCGGGGAGCTGTTTTTT.